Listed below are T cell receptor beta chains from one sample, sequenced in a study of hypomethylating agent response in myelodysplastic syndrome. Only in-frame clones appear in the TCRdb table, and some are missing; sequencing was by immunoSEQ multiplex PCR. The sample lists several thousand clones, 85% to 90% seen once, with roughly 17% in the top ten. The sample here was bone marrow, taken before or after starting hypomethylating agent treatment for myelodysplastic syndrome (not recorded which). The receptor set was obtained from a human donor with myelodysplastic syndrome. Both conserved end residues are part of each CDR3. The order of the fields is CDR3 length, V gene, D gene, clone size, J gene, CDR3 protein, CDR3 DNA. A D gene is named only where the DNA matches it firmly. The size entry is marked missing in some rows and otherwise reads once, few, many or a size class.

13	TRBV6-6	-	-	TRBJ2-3	CASSYSGPDTQYF	TGTGCCAGCAGTTACTCCGGGCCGGATACGCAGTATTTT
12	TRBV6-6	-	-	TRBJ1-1	CASSYSDTEAFF	TGTGCCAGCAGTTACAGTGACACTGAAGCTTTCTTT
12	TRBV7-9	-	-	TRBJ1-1	CASSTGDTEAFF	TGTGCCAGCAGCACGGGGGACACTGAAGCTTTCTTT
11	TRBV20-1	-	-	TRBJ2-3	CSADSEDTQYF	TGCAGTGCAGACTCGGAGGATACGCAGTATTTT
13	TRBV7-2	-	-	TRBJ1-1	CASSLLWDTEAFF	TGTGCCAGCAGCTTACTTTGGGACACTGAAGCTTTCTTT
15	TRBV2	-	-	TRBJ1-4	CASTKTEGGVEKLFF	TGTGCCAGCACCAAAACGGAGGGGGGAGTTGAAAAACTGTTTTTT
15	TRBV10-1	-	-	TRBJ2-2	CASSLGATNTGELFF	TGCGCCAGCAGTCTGGGAGCTACGAACACCGGGGAGCTGTTTTTT
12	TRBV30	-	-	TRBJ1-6	CAWSDPPGPLHF	TGTGCCTGGAGTGACCCCCCGGGACCCCTCCACTTT
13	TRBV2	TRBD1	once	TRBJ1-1	CAIRTGGNTEAFF	TGTGCCATCAGGACAGGGGGGAACACTGAAGCTTTCTTT
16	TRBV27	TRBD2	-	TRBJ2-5	CASSPKSTSGQETQYF	TGTGCCAGCAGTCCCAAGTCGACTAGCGGGCAAGAGACCCAGTACTTC
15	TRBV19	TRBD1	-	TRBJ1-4	CASSPRTGILEKLFF	TGTGCCAGTAGTCCCCGGACAGGGATTCTTGAAAAACTGTTTTTT
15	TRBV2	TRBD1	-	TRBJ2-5	CASRERTGGRETQYF	TGTGCCAGCAGGGAAAGGACAGGGGGCAGGGAGACCCAGTACTTC
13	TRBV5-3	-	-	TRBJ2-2	CARSLGRPGELFF	TGTGCCAGAAGCTTGGGGCGGCCCGGGGAGCTGTTTTTT
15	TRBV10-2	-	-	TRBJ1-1	CASSERGGRNTEAFF	TGCGCCAGCAGTGAGAGGGGGGGACGGAACACTGAAGCTTTCTTT
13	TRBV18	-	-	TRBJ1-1	CASSPNRDTEAFF	TGTGCCAGCTCACCGAACAGGGACACTGAAGCTTTCTTT
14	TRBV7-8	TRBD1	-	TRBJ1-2	CASSLGTGNYGYTF	TGTGCCAGCAGCTTAGGGACAGGGAACTATGGCTACACCTTC
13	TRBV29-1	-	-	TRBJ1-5	CSVAGGGNQPQHF	TGCAGCGTTGCTGGGGGTGGCAATCAGCCCCAGCATTTT
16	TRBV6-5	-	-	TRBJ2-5	CASSYGSGWGQETQYF	TGTGCCAGCAGTTACGGGAGTGGATGGGGTCAAGAGACCCAGTACTTC
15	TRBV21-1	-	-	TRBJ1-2	CASSLLRGSSYGYTF	TGTGCCAGCAGCCTACTCCGGGGCAGCTCATATGGCTACACCTTC
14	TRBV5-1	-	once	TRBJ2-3	CASSLDPSTDTQYF	TGCGCCAGCAGCTTGGACCCTAGCACAGATACGCAGTATTTT
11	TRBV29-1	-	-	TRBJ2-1	CSVDWDNEQFF	TGCAGCGTTGACTGGGACAATGAGCAGTTCTTC
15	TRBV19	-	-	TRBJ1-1	CASRFFTDLNTEAFF	TGTGCCAGTCGCTTCTTTACAGATTTAAACACTGAAGCTTTCTTT
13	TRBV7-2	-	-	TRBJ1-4	CASSSGTGIKLFF	TGTGCCAGCAGCTCCGGGACCGGTATAAAACTGTTTTTT
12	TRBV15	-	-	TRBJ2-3	CATGRSTDTQYF	TGTGCCACAGGACGCAGCACAGATACGCAGTATTTT
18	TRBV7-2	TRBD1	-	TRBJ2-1	CASSLAGTGQGAWNEQFF	TGTGCCAGCAGCTTAGCGGGGACTGGACAGGGGGCCTGGAATGAGCAGTTCTTC
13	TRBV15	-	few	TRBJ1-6	CATSGVADSPLHF	TGTGCCACCAGCGGGGTCGCGGATTCACCCCTCCACTTT
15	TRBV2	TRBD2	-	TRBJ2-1	CASSGTSRPNNEQFF	TGTGCCAGCAGTGGGACTAGCAGGCCAAACAATGAGCAGTTCTTC
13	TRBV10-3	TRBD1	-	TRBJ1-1	CARSEGAGTEAFF	TGTGCCCGTAGCGAGGGGGCCGGAACTGAAGCTTTCTTT
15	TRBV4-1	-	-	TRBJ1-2	CASSLLIGGTYGYTF	TGCGCCAGCAGCCTACTCATTGGAGGTACCTATGGCTACACCTTC
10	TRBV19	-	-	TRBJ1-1	CASSNTEAFF	TGTGCCAGTTCTAACACTGAAGCTTTCTTT
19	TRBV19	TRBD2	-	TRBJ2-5	CASSPSRRGLAGDQETQYF	TGTGCCAGTAGTCCCTCCCGACGGGGGCTAGCGGGGGACCAAGAGACCCAGTACTTC
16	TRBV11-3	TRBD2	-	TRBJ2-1	CASSLVSGGARWEQFF	TGTGCCAGCAGCTTAGTTTCGGGGGGGGCCAGGTGGGAGCAGTTCTTC
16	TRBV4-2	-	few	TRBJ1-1	CASSQGVYGEGTEAFF	TGTGCCAGCAGCCAAGGGGTGTACGGGGAGGGCACTGAAGCTTTCTTT
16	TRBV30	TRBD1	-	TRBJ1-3	CAWSVYRGRVGNTIYF	TGTGCCTGGAGTGTGTACAGGGGGCGTGTTGGAAACACCATATATTTT
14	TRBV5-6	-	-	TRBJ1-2	CASSLGPSNYGYTF	TGTGCCAGCAGCTTGGGACCGTCGAACTATGGCTACACCTTC
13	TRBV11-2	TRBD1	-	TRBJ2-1	CASSRGQNNEQFF	TGTGCCAGCAGCAGGGGACAGAACAATGAGCAGTTCTTC
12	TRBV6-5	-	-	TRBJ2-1	CASSYSRGEQFF	TGTGCCAGCAGTTACTCTCGGGGTGAGCAGTTCTTC
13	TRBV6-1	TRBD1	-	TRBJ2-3	CASSADRESTQYF	TGTGCCAGCTCTGCGGACAGGGAGAGTACGCAGTATTTT
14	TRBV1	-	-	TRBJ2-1	CTSSQKQGGNEQFF	TGCACCAGCAGCCAGAAACAGGGCGGCAATGAGCAGTTCTTC
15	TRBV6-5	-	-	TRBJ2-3	CASSYGVGYRDTQYF	TGTGCCAGCAGTTACGGAGTGGGTTATAGAGATACGCAGTATTTT
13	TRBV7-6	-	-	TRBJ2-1	CASSYDRNNEQFF	TGTGCCAGCAGCTACGACCGAAACAATGAGCAGTTCTTC
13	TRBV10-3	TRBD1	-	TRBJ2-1	CAISNRGDNEQFF	TGTGCCATCAGTAACAGGGGGGACAATGAGCAGTTCTTC
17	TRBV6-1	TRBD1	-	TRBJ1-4	CASSEFALETGAGKLFF	TGTGCCAGCAGTGAATTTGCACTTGAGACAGGGGCCGGGAAACTGTTTTTT
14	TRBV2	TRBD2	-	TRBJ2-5	CASSLAGGPETQYF	TGTGCCAGCAGTCTAGCGGGGGGGCCGGAGACCCAGTACTTC
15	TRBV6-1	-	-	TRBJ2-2	CASSKRGGTPGELFF	TGTGCCAGCAGTAAAAGGGGGGGGACGCCCGGGGAGCTGTTTTTT
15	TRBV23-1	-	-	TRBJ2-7	CASSTGGPPTYEQYF	TGCGCCAGCAGTACTGGAGGGCCTCCCACCTACGAGCAGTACTTC
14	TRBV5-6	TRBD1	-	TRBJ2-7	CASRVDRGSYEQYF	TGTGCCAGCAGGGTGGACAGGGGGTCCTACGAGCAGTACTTC